The clone carrying this T cell receptor beta chain was seen more than once but under ten times. Its target is unknown. TCRdb ran MiXCR on the reads and lists one entry per CDR3 protein. The top ten clones hold about 13% of a sample with under 450,000 distinct CDR3 sequences, about 35% of them seen once. The CDR3 runs 15 residues. Germline values: CDR1 SGHTA, CDR2 FQGNSA. V shed 0 bases, J shed 6 bases, and the junction held 4 bases outside the gene matches. The data are from a study of T cell repertoires in cytomegalovirus infection. As for the study in general: CMV infection together with matching HLA type was indicated by public TCR beta signatures.

Notes on the study in general: Clonotypes of TCR beta that were HLA-C-restricted and CMV-specific dominated the ex vivo response. Carriers of CMV plus the relevant HLA were identified by cumulative public TCR beta family frequency.

The V call is TRBV7-2, the J call TRBJ1-1, with 10 bases matching TRBD1. The sequence was obtained from a human donor in good health (CMV status not recorded). Some clones in this sample may be carry-over from other donors' samples. Sequenced here: cultured PBMCs, sampled from culture after CMV antigen stimulation. The CDR3 DNA is TGTGCCAGCAGCTTAGCAGGACAGGGGGTCGCTGAAGCTTTCTTT. This translates into CASSLAGQGVAEAFF.